Listed here are 11 T cell receptor beta chains from one sample, sequenced in a study of CD8 T cells in ankylosing spondylitis. Study results and limitations: Seemingly characteristic of ankylosing spondylitis blood was a TCR beta motif consisting of roughly 8 highly homologous variants.

One entry per CDR3 protein results from TCRdb running MiXCR on the 5' RACE reads. The sample has roughly 440,000 distinct CDR3 sequences, 17% seen once. Their antigen targets remain unknown. The material sequenced was blood, either unsorted or a sorted T cell fraction (not recorded which). These receptors were taken from a male donor with ankylosing spondylitis.

The chain has TRBV30 and TRBJ1-1, with 9 bases matching TRBD1. Germline assignment: CDR1 GTSNPN and CDR2 SVGIG (reference sequence). CDR3 size: 14 residues. Losses at the gene ends were 3 bases for V and 2 bases for J; bases not matched to a gene: 4. CDR3 sequence: CAWRGQGRNTEAFF. The CDR3 DNA reads TGTGCCTGGAGGGGACAGGGTAGAAACACTGAAGCTTTCTTT.

This rearrangement joins TRBV2 to TRBJ2-7, with TRBD1 matching over 9 bases. CDR3 size: 13 residues. V trimming: 7 bases; J trimming: 4 bases; junction bases outside the gene matches: 5. CDR1 is SNHLY and CDR2 is FYNNEI in the germline V gene. CDR3 residues: CASTGTGLYEQYF. In DNA, the CDR3 is TGTGCCAGCACCGGGACAGGGCTATACGAGCAGTACTTC.

This clonotype was detected ten times or more. The chain has TRBV4-1 and TRBJ1-6, with D perhaps matching TRBD1 (5 bases). The CDR3 length is 18 residues. Germline V gene lookup returns CDR1 MGHRA and CDR2 YSYEKL. V dropped 2 bases and J dropped 7 bases, with 21 bases sitting between them. CDR3 bases: TGCGCCAGCAGCCAAAAGCCCACCGGGAGGGGAGAAAATTCACCCCTCCACTTT. It is translated as CASSQKPTGRGENSPLHF.

There are a few counts of this clonotype. The gene calls are TRBV7-9 and TRBJ1-2, with D tentatively TRBD1 (5 bases). Trimming shortened V by 1 base and J by 4 bases, and 16 bases separated the two germline ends. Germline CDR1 reads SEHNR; CDR2 reads FQNEAQ (reference sequence). The CDR3 loop spans 16 amino acids. The CDR3 region is CASSLGDLQGAYGYTF. The CDR3 DNA reads as TGTGCCAGCAGCTTAGGAGACCTCCAGGGCGCCTATGGCTACACCTTC. Variable domain in full (rest from reference TRBV7-9 and TRBJ1-2): DTGVSQNPRHKITKRGQNVTFRCDPISEHNRLYWYRQTLGQGPEFLTYFQNEAQLEKSRLLSDRFSAERPKGSFSTLEIQRTEQGDSAMYLCASSLGDLQGAYGYTFGSGTRLTVV.

The genes are TRBV30 and TRBJ1-2; no definite D call. The CDR3 loop spans 12 amino acids. The germline CDR1 and CDR2 sequences are GTSNPN and SVGIG (reference sequence). Deletions cut 0 bases from V and 2 bases from J, with 4 bases between. CDR3 region: CAWSVLNYGYTF. CDR3 coding DNA: TGTGCCTGGAGTGTACTCAACTATGGCTACACCTTC.

This clonotype has a count of ten or more. This rearrangement joins TRBV2 to TRBJ2-2; no firm D call. CDR1 is SNHLY, CDR2 FYNNEI, per germline. The CDR3 is 14 amino acids. The V and J ends lost 9 bases and 1 base respectively, with 12 bases between them. CDR3 sequence reads: CARRVGGNTGELFF. CDR3 sequence (DNA): TGTGCCAGACGAGTTGGCGGGAACACCGGGGAGCTGTTTTTT.

J is TRBJ1-2 and V is TRBV18; D is unclear. Between the trimmed V and J ends, which lost 2 bases and 0 bases, there was a span of 16 bases. The CDR3 has 17 residues. The germline V gene encodes CDR1 KGHSH and CDR2 LQKENI. CDR3 sequence: CASSPTWAREANYGYTF. The CDR3 nucleotides are TGTGCCAGCTCACCAACATGGGCCCGGGAAGCTAACTATGGCTACACCTTC.

This clonotype was observed many times. The chain links TRBV27 to TRBJ2-2; weak D call: TRBD2 (6 bases). Germline CDR1 reads MNHEY; CDR2 reads SMNVEV (reference sequence). Deletions cut 4 bases from V and 5 bases from J, with 11 bases between. This CDR3 is 14 amino acids long. CDR3 protein: CASSSRRETGELFF. In DNA form, the CDR3 reads TGTGCCAGCAGTTCGCGGAGGGAAACCGGGGAGCTGTTTTTT.

The chain couples TRBV7-2 to TRBJ1-1, with TRBD1 as a possible D gene (6 bases). V lost 4 bases to trimming and J lost 0 bases, with 12 bases between them. This CDR3 contains 15 residues. Looked up from germline, CDR1 is SGHTA and CDR2 is FQGNSA. The CDR3 DNA sequence: TGTGCCAGCAGCTCCCAGGGGCCGGTGAACACTGAAGCTTTCTTT. It specifies CASSSQGPVNTEAFF.

This clonotype appeared a few times. The chain has TRBV30 and TRBJ1-2; no reliable D call. This CDR3 region has 11 residues. CDR1 is GTSNPN, CDR2 SVGIG, per germline (reference sequence). Deletions cut 5 bases from V and 4 bases from J, with 8 bases between. CDR3 loop: CAWGHSYGYTF. The DNA for the CDR3 is TGTGCCTGGGGGCATAGCTATGGCTACACCTTC.

Only a few counts were recorded for this clonotype. The V gene is TRBV7-6, the J gene TRBJ2-7, with 7 bases identical to TRBD2. From germline, CDR1 is SGHVS and CDR2 FNYEAQ. The V gene end was trimmed by 1 base and the J gene end by 2 bases; junction bases not matched to a gene: 5. The CDR3 length is 15 residues. The CDR3 region is CASSLGAGATYEQYF. In DNA form, the CDR3 reads TGTGCCAGCAGCTTAGGGGCGGGAGCTACCTACGAGCAGTACTTC.